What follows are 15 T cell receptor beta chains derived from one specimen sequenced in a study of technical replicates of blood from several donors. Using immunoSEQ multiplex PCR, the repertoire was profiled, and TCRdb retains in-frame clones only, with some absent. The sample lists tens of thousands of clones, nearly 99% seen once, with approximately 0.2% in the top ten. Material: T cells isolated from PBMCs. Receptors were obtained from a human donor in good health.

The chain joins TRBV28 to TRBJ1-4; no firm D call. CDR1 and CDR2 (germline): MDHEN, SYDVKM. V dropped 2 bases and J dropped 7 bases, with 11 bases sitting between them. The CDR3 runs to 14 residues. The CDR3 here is CASSLGREGEKLFF. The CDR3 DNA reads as TGTGCCAGCAGTTTAGGGAGGGAAGGTGAAAAACTGTTTTTT.

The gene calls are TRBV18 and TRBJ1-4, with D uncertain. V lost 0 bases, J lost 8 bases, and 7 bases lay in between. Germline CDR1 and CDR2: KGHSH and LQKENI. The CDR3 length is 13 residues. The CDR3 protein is CASSPPVAEKLFF. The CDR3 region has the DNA TGTGCCAGCTCACCACCGGTCGCGGAAAAACTGTTTTTT.

Here the CDR3 reads CASNEWTSGLNEQFF. In nucleotides, the CDR3 is TGTGCCAGCAACGAATGGACTAGCGGGCTTAATGAGCAGTTCTTC. This sequence joins TRBV6-6 and TRBJ2-1; 11 nucleotides line up with TRBD2. The ends lost 7 bases at V and 7 bases at J; junction bases unmatched: 9. Germline V lookup: CDR1 MNHNY, CDR2 SVGAGI (reference sequence). CDR3 length: 15 residues.

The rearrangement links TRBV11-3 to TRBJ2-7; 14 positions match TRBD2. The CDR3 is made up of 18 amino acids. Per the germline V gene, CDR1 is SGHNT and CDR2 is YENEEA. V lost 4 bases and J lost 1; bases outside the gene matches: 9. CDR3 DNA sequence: TGTGCCAGCAGCTCCCACTATGGACTAGCGGGAGGTTCCTACGAGCAGTACTTC. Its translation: CASSSHYGLAGGSYEQYF.

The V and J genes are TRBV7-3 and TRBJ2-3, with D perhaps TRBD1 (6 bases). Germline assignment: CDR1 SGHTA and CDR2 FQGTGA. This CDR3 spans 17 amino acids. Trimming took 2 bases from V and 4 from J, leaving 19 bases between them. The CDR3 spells CASSLLPGQVTADTQYF. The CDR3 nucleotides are TGTGCCAGCAGCTTACTTCCGGGACAAGTCACAGCAGATACGCAGTATTTT.

For the CDR3, the DNA is TGTGCCAGTAGTATCTCTTATCCCGGGGAGCTGTTTTTT. It specifies CASSISYPGELFF. This chain connects TRBV19 to TRBJ2-2; no clear D. V gave up 3 bases and J gave up 6 bases, with 8 bases separating them. This CDR3 spans 13 amino acids. Germline V gives CDR1 LNHDA, CDR2 SQIVND (reference sequence).

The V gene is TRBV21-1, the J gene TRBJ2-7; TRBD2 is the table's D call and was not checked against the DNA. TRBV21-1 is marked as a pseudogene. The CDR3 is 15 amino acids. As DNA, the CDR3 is TGTGCCAGCAGCTTGCGGGAGGGCCTGAGAAACGAGCAGTACTTC. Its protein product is CASSLREGLRNEQYF.

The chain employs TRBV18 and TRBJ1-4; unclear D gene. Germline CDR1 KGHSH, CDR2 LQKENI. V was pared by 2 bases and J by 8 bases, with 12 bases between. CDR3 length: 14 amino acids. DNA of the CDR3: TGTGCCAGCTCACCAGCAGGAAATAAGGAAAAACTGTTTTTT. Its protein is CASSPAGNKEKLFF.

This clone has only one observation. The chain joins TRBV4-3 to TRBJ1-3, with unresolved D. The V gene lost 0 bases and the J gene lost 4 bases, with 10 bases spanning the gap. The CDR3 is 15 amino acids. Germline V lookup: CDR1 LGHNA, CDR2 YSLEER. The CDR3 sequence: CASSQDRGSGNTIYF. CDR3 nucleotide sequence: TGCGCCAGCAGCCAAGACCGGGGATCCGGAAACACCATATATTTT.

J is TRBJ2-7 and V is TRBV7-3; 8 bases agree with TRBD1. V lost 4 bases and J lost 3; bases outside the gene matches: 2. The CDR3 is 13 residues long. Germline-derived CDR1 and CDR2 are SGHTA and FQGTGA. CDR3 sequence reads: CASSWGTGYEQYF. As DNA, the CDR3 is TGTGCCAGCAGCTGGGGGACAGGCTACGAGCAGTACTTC.

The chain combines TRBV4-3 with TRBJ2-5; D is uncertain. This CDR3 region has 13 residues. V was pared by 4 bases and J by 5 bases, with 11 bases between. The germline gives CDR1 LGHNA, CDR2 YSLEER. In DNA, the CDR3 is TGCGCCAGCAGCCTCACATACGGGGAGACCCAGTACTTC. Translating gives CASSLTYGETQYF.

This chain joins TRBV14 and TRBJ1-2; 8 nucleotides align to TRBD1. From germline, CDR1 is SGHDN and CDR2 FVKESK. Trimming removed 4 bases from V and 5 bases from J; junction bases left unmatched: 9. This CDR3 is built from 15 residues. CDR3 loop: CASSLPGTGAYGYTF. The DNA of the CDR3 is TGTGCCAGCAGCCTGCCCGGGACAGGTGCTTATGGCTACACCTTC.

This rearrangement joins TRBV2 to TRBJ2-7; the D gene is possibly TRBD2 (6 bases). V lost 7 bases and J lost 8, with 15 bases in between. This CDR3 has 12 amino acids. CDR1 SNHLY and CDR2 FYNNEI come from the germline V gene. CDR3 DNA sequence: TGTGCCAGCATTCGGGACTTTTCCCAGCAGTACTTC. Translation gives CASIRDFSQQYF.

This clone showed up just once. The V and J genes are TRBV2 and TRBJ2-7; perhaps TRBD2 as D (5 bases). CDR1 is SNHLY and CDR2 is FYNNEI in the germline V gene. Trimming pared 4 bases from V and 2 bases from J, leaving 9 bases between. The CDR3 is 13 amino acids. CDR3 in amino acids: CASSVEGTYEQYF. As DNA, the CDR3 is TGTGCCAGCAGTGTCGAGGGTACCTACGAGCAGTACTTC.

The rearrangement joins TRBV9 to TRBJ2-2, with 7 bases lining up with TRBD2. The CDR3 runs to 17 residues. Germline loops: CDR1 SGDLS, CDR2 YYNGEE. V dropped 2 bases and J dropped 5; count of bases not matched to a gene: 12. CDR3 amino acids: CASSVLGAGVETGELFF. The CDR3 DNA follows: TGTGCCAGCAGCGTCCTAGGTGCGGGGGTCGAGACCGGGGAGCTGTTTTTT.